A single sample is the source of the 17 T cell receptor beta chains below, sequenced in a study of blood T cells in healthy people across ages. Together with a sample-barcoded 5' primer, a J-beta primer mix was included in a second PCR lasting roughly 6 to 12 cycles. TCRdb re-derived calls from the 5' RACE reads in MiXCR, one entry per CDR3 protein. The sample lists approximately 1.5 million distinct CDR3 sequences; about 35% were seen once. Input material: blood. Source of these receptors: a woman under 40 in good health.

This clonotype came up once. J is TRBJ2-7 and V is TRBV9, with 8 positions matching TRBD2. This CDR3 is built from 16 residues. Germline V gives CDR1 SGDLS, CDR2 YYNGEE. Trimming took 0 bases from V and 2 from J; bases not matched to a gene: 7. CDR3 nucleotides: TGTGCCAGCAGCGTAGAGGGTCGGGGGGGGACCTACGAGCAGTACTTC. This gives the protein CASSVEGRGGTYEQYF.

There are many counts of this clonotype. The chain uses TRBV6-5 and TRBJ2-1, with 10 bases lining up with TRBD2. Trimming took 6 bases from V and 8 from J; bases not matched to a gene: 10. Germline V gives CDR1 MNHEY, CDR2 SVGAGI. This CDR3 comprises 15 residues. The CDR3 DNA follows: TGTGCCAGCAGCCCCGTGGCTAGCGGGAGCTATGAGCAGTTCTTC. It codes for CASSPVASGSYEQFF.

The J gene is TRBJ1-5, the V gene TRBV21-1; the DNA was not compared with TRBD1, the D call given in the table. TRBV21-1 is termed a pseudogene. This CDR3 is 19 amino acids long. This CDR3 reads CASSTTGAGRVYGNQPQHF. The DNA of the CDR3 is TGTGCCAGCAGCACAACAGGGGCCGGGCGGGTATATGGCAATCAGCCCCAGCATTTT.

The chain is built from TRBV14 and TRBJ2-1, with D possibly TRBD2 on 6 matching bases. Trimming took off 4 bases at V and 0 bases at J, with 19 bases between the two ends. CDR3 size: 18 residues. CDR1 is SGHDN, CDR2 FVKESK, per germline. CDR3 sequence reads: CASSRDLIGGVSYNEQFF. The CDR3 nucleotides read TGTGCCAGCAGCCGAGATCTAATCGGCGGGGTCTCCTACAATGAGCAGTTCTTC.

This chain joins TRBV7-2 and TRBJ1-5, with D hard to call. Germline V lookup: CDR1 SGHTA, CDR2 FQGNSA. The CDR3 covers 15 residues. Trimming took off 4 bases at V and 0 bases at J, with 10 bases between the two ends. The CDR3 nucleotides are TGTGCCAGCAGCTCCGGACTCAATAGCAATCAGCCCCAGCATTTT. It yields the protein CASSSGLNSNQPQHF.

This sequence joins TRBV9 and TRBJ2-7; D is possibly TRBD1 or TRBD2 (6 bases each). The CDR3 contains 15 residues. Trimming stripped 4 bases from V and 5 bases from J, with 19 bases between. The germline V gene encodes CDR1 SGDLS and CDR2 YYNGEE. In DNA form, the CDR3 reads TGTGCCAGCAGCCGGACAGAGGTGGAGGGGAACGAGCAGTACTTC. Translation: CASSRTEVEGNEQYF.

This sequence joins TRBV13 and TRBJ2-1, with a tentative D call TRBD2 (5 bases). The CDR3 is 14 amino acids. Looked up from germline, CDR1 is PRHDT and CDR2 is FYEKMQ (reference sequence). V was clipped by 3 bases and J by 6 bases, with 12 bases between them. The CDR3 DNA reads as TGTGCCAGCAGCTTCCCATCTAGCTCCAATGAGCAGTTCTTC. This encodes CASSFPSSSNEQFF.

V and J are TRBV29-1 and TRBJ1-1, with D possibly being TRBD1 (6 bases). Germline loops: CDR1 SQVTM, CDR2 ANQGSEA. The V end lost 7 bases, the J end lost 3 bases, and 18 bases lay between the germline ends. This CDR3 comprises 14 residues. The CDR3 DNA reads TGCAGCGCAAACAGGGTTCTAATGGACACTGAAGCTTTCTTT. The encoded protein is CSANRVLMDTEAFF.

The chain recombines TRBV20-1 with TRBJ2-5, with 8 bases that match TRBD1. The J segment lost 4 bases and the V segment lost 4 bases, leaving 2 bases of the junction unmatched. The V gene's germline CDR1 is DFQATT and CDR2 SNEGSKA (reference sequence). The CDR3 runs to 12 residues. CDR3 region: CSANDRGETQYF. The CDR3 DNA sequence: TGCAGTGCTAACGACAGGGGAGAGACCCAGTACTTC.

This clonotype occurred a few times. The V call is TRBV3-1, the J call TRBJ2-1; D remains unclear. The V gene's germline CDR1 is LGHDT and CDR2 YNNKEL (reference sequence). The CDR3 consists of 11 residues. The V end was cut by 8 bases, the J end by 7 bases, with 9 bases between. In DNA, the CDR3 is TGTGCCAGCGCGGCGATGAATGAGCAGTTCTTC. As protein: CASAAMNEQFF.

Of note for this clonotype: An end of the junction differs from the germline gene, which may be a read error. CDR3 protein: CSARAGALAEKLFF. The CDR3 DNA is TGCAGTGCCAGAGCGGGGGCGCTAGCTGAAAAACTGTTTTTT. This chain uses TRBV20-1 with TRBJ1-4; D might be TRBD1 (6 bases). Germline assignment: CDR1 DFQATT and CDR2 SNEGSKA (reference sequence). The CDR3 sequence is 14 residues long.

The J gene is TRBJ2-3, the V gene TRBV25-1; weak D call: TRBD2 (6 bases). CDR1 and CDR2 (germline): MGHDK, SYGVNS. This CDR3 contains 16 residues. The germline V and J ends were trimmed by 1 base and 0 bases, with 11 bases remaining between them. The CDR3 DNA reads as TGTGCCAGCAGTGAATTGGGCGGGGTGAGCACAGATACGCAGTATTTT. Translated, it gives CASSELGGVSTDTQYF.

Only a few counts were recorded for this clonotype. V gene TRBV6-2 or TRBV6-3 combines with J gene TRBJ2-3, with 9 bases lining up with TRBD1. This CDR3 is 16 amino acids long. V trimming: 2 bases; J trimming: 10 bases; junction bases outside the gene matches: 13. Germline assignment: CDR1 MNHEY and CDR2 SVGEGT. The CDR3 spells CASSYPPGQGPTAQYF. In DNA form, the CDR3 reads TGTGCCAGCAGTTACCCGCCGGGACAGGGACCAACGGCGCAGTATTTT.

J is TRBJ2-7 and V is TRBV20-1; 7 bases are shared with TRBD2. The germline gives CDR1 DFQATT, CDR2 SNEGSKA (reference sequence). The CDR3 is made up of 17 amino acids. J lost 3 bases, V lost 6 bases, and 20 bases had no gene match. CDR3 sequence reads: CSAGITGTTKAGYEQYF. The CDR3 DNA reads as TGCAGTGCCGGGATCACCGGGACTACCAAAGCCGGCTACGAGCAGTACTTC.

The table lists this clonotype with a few counts. The V and J genes are TRBV20-1 and TRBJ1-5, with D tentatively TRBD1 (6 bases). The CDR3 is 13 amino acids. The germline V gene has CDR1 DFQATT and CDR2 SNEGSKA (reference sequence). Trimming stripped 2 bases from V and 7 bases from J, with 12 bases between. The CDR3 region has the DNA TGCAGTGCTAGAATGGGGGCTGGGCAGCCCCAGCATTTT. As protein: CSARMGAGQPQHF.

This clonotype is a singleton in its sample. CDR3 region: CASSQDDERGHTDTQYF. The CDR3 nucleotides read TGCGCCAGCAGCCAAGATGATGAGCGGGGGCACACAGATACGCAGTATTTT. This sequence joins TRBV4-1 and TRBJ2-3; 8 bases map to TRBD2. J gave up 2 bases and V 0 bases, and 7 bases lay outside the gene matches. Germline CDR1 and CDR2: MGHRA and YSYEKL. CDR3 length: 17 residues.

This clonotype was recorded many times. This rearrangement joins TRBV29-1 to TRBJ2-5; D gene unclear. Per germline, CDR1 SQVTM and CDR2 ANQGSEA. Trimming left V 4 bases short and J 0 bases short, with 9 bases between. The CDR3 is 13 residues long. CDR3 in DNA: TGCAGCGTTGTAGGGTTTAACCAAGAGACCCAGTACTTC. Translating gives CSVVGFNQETQYF.